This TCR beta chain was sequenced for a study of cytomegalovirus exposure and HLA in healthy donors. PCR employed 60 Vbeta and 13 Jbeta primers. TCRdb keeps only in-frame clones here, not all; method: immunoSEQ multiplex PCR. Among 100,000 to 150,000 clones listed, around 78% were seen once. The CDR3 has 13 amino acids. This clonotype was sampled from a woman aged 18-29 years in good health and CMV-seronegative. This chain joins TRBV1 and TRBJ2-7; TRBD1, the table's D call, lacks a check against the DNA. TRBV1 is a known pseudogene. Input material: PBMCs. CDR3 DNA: TGCACCAGCGATCTAGGGGCTCCCTACGAGCAGTACTTC. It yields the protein CTSDLGAPYEQYF.